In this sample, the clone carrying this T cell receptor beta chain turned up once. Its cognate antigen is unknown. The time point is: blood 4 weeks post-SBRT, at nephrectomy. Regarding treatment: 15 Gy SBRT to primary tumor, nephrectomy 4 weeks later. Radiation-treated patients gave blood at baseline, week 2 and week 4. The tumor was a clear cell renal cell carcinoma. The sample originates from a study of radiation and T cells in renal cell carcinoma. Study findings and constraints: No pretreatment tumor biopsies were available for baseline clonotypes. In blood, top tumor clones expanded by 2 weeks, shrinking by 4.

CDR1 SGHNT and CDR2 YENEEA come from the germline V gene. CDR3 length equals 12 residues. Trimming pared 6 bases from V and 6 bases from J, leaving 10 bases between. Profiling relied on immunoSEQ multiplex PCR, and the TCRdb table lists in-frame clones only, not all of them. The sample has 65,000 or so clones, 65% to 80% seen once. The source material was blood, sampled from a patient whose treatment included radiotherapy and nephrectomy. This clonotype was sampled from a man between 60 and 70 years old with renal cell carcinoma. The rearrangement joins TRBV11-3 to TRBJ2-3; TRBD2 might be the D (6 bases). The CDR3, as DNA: TGTGCCAGCAGGCGGGGTTCTGATACGCAGTATTTT. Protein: CASRRGSDTQYF.